Listed below are T cell receptor beta chains from one sample, sequenced in a study of neoadjuvant anti-PD-1 for oral cavity cancer. The data were produced by immunoSEQ multiplex PCR, yet TCRdb's version contains in-frame clones alone and is incomplete. The top ten clones hold almost 40% of a sample with 20,000 to 25,000 clones, 45% of them seen once. The sample in question was tumor tissue, obtained after nivolumab (anti-PD-1) treatment. Source of these receptors: a person aged 35 to 85 with oral cavity squamous cell carcinoma. The CDR3 runs from the conserved cysteine through the conserved F or W. D genes are given only for firm matches. Part of the rows lack a size; the others show once, few, many or a class for expanded clones.

CDR3 DNA: TGTGCCAGCAGCTTTACAGGGTCGACTGGAAACACCATATATTTT
CDR3 protein: CASSFTGSTGNTIYF
clone size: NA
D gene: NA
J gene: TRBJ1-3
V gene: TRBV7-3

CDR3 DNA: TGTGCCAGTTCGGACAGGGACACTGAAGCTTTCTTT
CDR3 protein: CASSDRDTEAFF
clone size: NA
D gene: TRBD1
J gene: TRBJ1-1
V gene: TRBV5-6

CDR3 DNA: TGTGCCAGCAGCCTGACAGGGGTCAATCAGCCCCAGCATTTT
CDR3 protein: CASSLTGVNQPQHF
clone size: NA
D gene: TRBD1
J gene: TRBJ1-5
V gene: TRBV14

CDR3 DNA: TGTGCCAGCTCACCAGGGACCCCCCAATCCGGAAAACTGTTTTTT
CDR3 protein: CASSPGTPQSGKLFF
clone size: few
D gene: NA
J gene: TRBJ1-4
V gene: TRBV18

CDR3 DNA: TGCGCCAGCAGCCAAGGGTTAGGGTCAAATGAAAAACTGTTTTTT
CDR3 protein: CASSQGLGSNEKLFF
clone size: NA
D gene: NA
J gene: TRBJ1-4
V gene: TRBV4-3

CDR3 DNA: TGTGCCAGCAGCTTACGGACAGGCCTCCAAGAGACCCAGTACTTC
CDR3 protein: CASSLRTGLQETQYF
clone size: once
D gene: TRBD1
J gene: TRBJ2-5
V gene: TRBV11-2

CDR3 DNA: TGTGCCAGCAGCGTAGGTAGTAGGGACACCATATATTTT
CDR3 protein: CASSVGSRDTIYF
clone size: once
D gene: NA
J gene: TRBJ1-3
V gene: TRBV9

CDR3 DNA: TGCGCCAGCAGCCCGGAGGGGGCGCGTGGCTACACCTTC
CDR3 protein: CASSPEGARGYTF
clone size: NA
D gene: TRBD1
J gene: TRBJ1-2
V gene: TRBV4-1

CDR3 DNA: TGTGCCAGCAGCACAAGACAGGGGGAACGGGAAGAGACCCAGTACTTC
CDR3 protein: CASSTRQGEREETQYF
clone size: once
D gene: TRBD1
J gene: TRBJ2-5
V gene: TRBV7-9

CDR3 DNA: TGTGCCAGCAGCTTAGCGGGGACTAGCGTTGAGACCCAGTACTTC
CDR3 protein: CASSLAGTSVETQYF
clone size: NA
D gene: TRBD2
J gene: TRBJ2-5
V gene: TRBV7-9

CDR3 DNA: TGTGCCAGCAGCGCAGGGGGGTTGGGTGAAGCTTTCTTT
CDR3 protein: CASSAGGLGEAFF
clone size: NA
D gene: TRBD1
J gene: TRBJ1-1
V gene: TRBV9

CDR3 DNA: TGTGCCATCAGTGGGACAGGGCTGGGTGGCTACACCTTC
CDR3 protein: CAISGTGLGGYTF
clone size: NA
D gene: TRBD1
J gene: TRBJ1-2
V gene: TRBV10-3

CDR3 DNA: TGTGCCAGCCGCGAGCGGGGGGACTACGAGCAGTACTTC
CDR3 protein: CASRERGDYEQYF
clone size: NA
D gene: TRBD2
J gene: TRBJ2-7
V gene: TRBV5-8

CDR3 DNA: TGTGCCAGCAGTTCCGGACAGGCCCCCTACGAGCAGTACTTC
CDR3 protein: CASSSGQAPYEQYF
clone size: NA
D gene: TRBD1
J gene: TRBJ2-7
V gene: TRBV6-1

CDR3 DNA: TGTGCCAGCAGTTTTGAGCGGGGGATCTACGAGCAGTACTTC
CDR3 protein: CASSFERGIYEQYF
clone size: NA
D gene: TRBD2
J gene: TRBJ2-7
V gene: TRBV27

CDR3 DNA: TGTGCCAGCGCCCGGGACAGGGTGGGTGGCTACACCTTC
CDR3 protein: CASARDRVGGYTF
clone size: NA
D gene: TRBD1
J gene: TRBJ1-2
V gene: TRBV6-1

CDR3 DNA: TGTGCCAGCAGCTTAGTCAATGAGCAGTTCTTC
CDR3 protein: CASSLVNEQFF
clone size: NA
D gene: NA
J gene: TRBJ2-1
V gene: TRBV11-2

CDR3 DNA: TGTGCCTGGAGTGTACTTATGGCCCGACAGGGCGAAGCTTTCTTT
CDR3 protein: CAWSVLMARQGEAFF
clone size: few
D gene: TRBD1
J gene: TRBJ1-1
V gene: TRBV30

CDR3 DNA: TGCGCCAGCAGCTTGGAGTCATCCTCTAGCACAGATACGCAGTATTTT
CDR3 protein: CASSLESSSSTDTQYF
clone size: NA
D gene: NA
J gene: TRBJ2-3
V gene: TRBV5-1

CDR3 DNA: TGCGCCAGCAGCCGGTGGGACAGGGGAGAGGAGACCCAGTACTTC
CDR3 protein: CASSRWDRGEETQYF
clone size: NA
D gene: TRBD1
J gene: TRBJ2-5
V gene: TRBV4-1

CDR3 DNA: TGTGCCAGCAGCCAAGAGGTCCGTGGGACCCAGTACTTC
CDR3 protein: CASSQEVRGTQYF
clone size: NA
D gene: NA
J gene: TRBJ2-5
V gene: TRBV14

CDR3 DNA: TGTGCCAGCAGCCCAACCGGTGGATCTGGGGCCAACGTCCTGACTTTC
CDR3 protein: CASSPTGGSGANVLTF
clone size: NA
D gene: NA
J gene: TRBJ2-6
V gene: TRBV11-2

CDR3 DNA: TGTGCCAGTAGTACGGGTCAGGGGGGGGATACGCAGTATTTT
CDR3 protein: CASSTGQGGDTQYF
clone size: NA
D gene: NA
J gene: TRBJ2-3
V gene: TRBV19

CDR3 DNA: TGCGCCAGCAGCCAAACCACAGGGAGCTCCTACGAGCAGTACTTC
CDR3 protein: CASSQTTGSSYEQYF
clone size: NA
D gene: NA
J gene: TRBJ2-7
V gene: TRBV7-2

CDR3 DNA: TGTGCCAGCAGCCGAGAGGGACAGGGGACGTATGAGCAGTTCTTC
CDR3 protein: CASSREGQGTYEQFF
clone size: NA
D gene: TRBD1
J gene: TRBJ2-1
V gene: TRBV4-2

CDR3 DNA: TGCGCCAGCAGCCAAGGTAGTTCTCCAGGTGAGCAGTTCTTC
CDR3 protein: CASSQGSSPGEQFF
clone size: NA
D gene: NA
J gene: TRBJ2-1
V gene: TRBV4-3

CDR3 DNA: TGCGCCAGCAGCTTGTTTGATGTGGGGGCTGAAGCTTTCTTT
CDR3 protein: CASSLFDVGAEAFF
clone size: NA
D gene: NA
J gene: TRBJ1-1
V gene: TRBV5-1

CDR3 DNA: TGTGCCAGTAGTATTGGCAGGGCGTCCTACGAGCAGTACTTC
CDR3 protein: CASSIGRASYEQYF
clone size: few
D gene: NA
J gene: TRBJ2-7
V gene: TRBV19

CDR3 DNA: TGCGCCAGCAGCTTGGGTGGCGGGGCAGCGGTGGTGGAGACCCAGTACTTC
CDR3 protein: CASSLGGGAAVVETQYF
clone size: many
D gene: NA
J gene: TRBJ2-5
V gene: TRBV5-1

CDR3 DNA: TGTGCCAGCAGTAACAAAAACATTCAGTACTTC
CDR3 protein: CASSNKNIQYF
clone size: NA
D gene: NA
J gene: TRBJ2-4
V gene: TRBV6-1

CDR3 DNA: TGTGCCAGCACCCGAGACGGGGGCCCTAGCTCCTACAATGAGCAGTTCTTC
CDR3 protein: CASTRDGGPSSYNEQFF
clone size: NA
D gene: NA
J gene: TRBJ2-1
V gene: TRBV9

CDR3 DNA: TGTGCCAGCAGTCCCCAGACAGGGATGAATGAAAAACTGTTTTTT
CDR3 protein: CASSPQTGMNEKLFF
clone size: NA
D gene: TRBD1
J gene: TRBJ1-4
V gene: TRBV28

CDR3 DNA: TGTGCCAGTAGTCCCCAGAAAGACATGACCGAGCAGTACTTC
CDR3 protein: CASSPQKDMTEQYF
clone size: NA
D gene: NA
J gene: TRBJ2-7
V gene: TRBV19

CDR3 DNA: TGTGCCAGCAGTTTAGCAGGGAGCTACGAGCAGTACTTC
CDR3 protein: CASSLAGSYEQYF
clone size: NA
D gene: NA
J gene: TRBJ2-7
V gene: TRBV27

CDR3 DNA: TGTGCCATCTCACGGCAGGGGGCAGGATACGAGCAGTACTTC
CDR3 protein: CAISRQGAGYEQYF
clone size: few
D gene: TRBD1
J gene: TRBJ2-7
V gene: TRBV10-3

CDR3 DNA: TGTGCCAGCAGCTTATCACGTGGCTACACCTTC
CDR3 protein: CASSLSRGYTF
clone size: NA
D gene: NA
J gene: TRBJ1-2
V gene: TRBV4-2

CDR3 DNA: TGTGCCAGCAGCCAAGGACAGGCTGTGTGGGCTGAAGCTTTCTTT
CDR3 protein: CASSQGQAVWAEAFF
clone size: NA
D gene: TRBD1
J gene: TRBJ1-1
V gene: TRBV16

CDR3 DNA: TGCGCCAGCAGCCAAGATACAGGGGGCGGTTCACCCCTCCACTTT
CDR3 protein: CASSQDTGGGSPLHF
clone size: NA
D gene: TRBD1
J gene: TRBJ1-6
V gene: TRBV4-3

CDR3 DNA: TGTGCCAGCAGCTTAGTGAGTGGACAGCAAGAGACCCAGTACTTC
CDR3 protein: CASSLVSGQQETQYF
clone size: few
D gene: NA
J gene: TRBJ2-5
V gene: TRBV7-2

CDR3 DNA: TGTGCCAGCAGCTTTACAGAGCTCCAAGAGACCCAGTACTTC
CDR3 protein: CASSFTELQETQYF
clone size: NA
D gene: NA
J gene: TRBJ2-5
V gene: TRBV7-8

CDR3 DNA: TGTGCCAGCAGCCCGGGACAGGTATCGAACACCGGGGAGCTGTTTTTT
CDR3 protein: CASSPGQVSNTGELFF
clone size: NA
D gene: TRBD1
J gene: TRBJ2-2
V gene: TRBV11-2

CDR3 DNA: TGCGCCAGCAGCTTGGAGATTGCGGAGACCCAGTACTTC
CDR3 protein: CASSLEIAETQYF
clone size: medium-sized
D gene: NA
J gene: TRBJ2-5
V gene: TRBV5-1

CDR3 DNA: TGCGCCAGCAGCCAAGAAAGGGCCGGGGCCAACGTCCTGACTTTC
CDR3 protein: CASSQERAGANVLTF
clone size: NA
D gene: NA
J gene: TRBJ2-6
V gene: TRBV4-1